Included here is one T cell receptor (beta chain) sequence, with context. This specimen comes from a study of CD8 T cells in Susac syndrome. In germline, CDR1 is SGHDT, CDR2 YYEEEE. V lost 3 bases and J 7 bases, leaving 12 bases between the germline ends. This CDR3 has 13 amino acids. RNA amounts of roughly 0.5 to 1 ug underwent reverse transcription with random hexamers. TCRdb re-called the immunoSEQ multiplex PCR reads with MiXCR, one entry per CDR3 protein. Of 200,000 to 250,000 distinct CDR3 sequences in the sample, approximately 94% were seen once. TCR beta sequences were obtained from blood CD8+ and CD4+ T cells. Each Susac syndrome patient had definite or probable disease by recently defined criteria. TEMRA cells were FACS-enriched, while CD8+ and CD4+ T cells were negatively isolated.

This TCR derives from a human donor with Susac syndrome. The genes are TRBV5-6 and TRBJ2-3; D gene uncertain. The specimen sequenced was CD4+ T cells from PBMCs. The CDR3 bases are TGTGCCAGCAGCTCGGTCGGCCCCTATACGCAGTATTTT. It encodes CASSSVGPYTQYF. Full variable domain (outside the CDR3, taken from reference TRBV5-6 and TRBJ2-3): DAGVTQSPTHLIKTRGQQVTLRCSPKSGHDTVSWYQQALGQGPQFIFQYYEEEERQRGNFPDRFSGHQFPNYSSELNVNALLLGDSALYLCASSSVGPYTQYFGPGTRLTVL.